This T cell receptor (beta chain) is from a study of blood T cell repertoires in COVID-19. Generated by immunoSEQ multiplex PCR, the TCRdb table keeps only in-frame clones and is missing some. The table records 130,000 or so clones, around 84% of them present only once. Germline V CDR1 and CDR2: SGHAT, FQNNGV. The V end lost 5 bases, the J end lost 3 bases, and 19 bases lay between the germline ends. The CDR3 runs to 16 residues. Sample: peripheral blood. This sequence originates from a woman aged 60-75 years with acute or convalescent COVID-19. The V and J genes are TRBV11-2 and TRBJ1-2; D perhaps matches TRBD1 (6 bases). CDR3 nucleotide sequence: TGTGCCAGCAGCCCCATGAGGGGGAACCCGTACTATGGCTACACCTTC. Translated, it gives CASSPMRGNPYYGYTF.